This entry concerns a single TCR beta chain. Its target is not known. The data were taken from a study of PD-1 blockade in classical Hodgkin lymphoma. Study as a whole: Patients were treated with nivolumab at 3 mg/kg, and this was given intravenously every 2 weeks. Findings and limits, study-wide: At C4D1, TCR diversity had climbed significantly for CD4+ cells, though not for CD8+ cells. Partial responders and progressors had significantly lower baseline TCR diversity.

Trimming cost V 6 bases and J 8 bases; bases outside gene matches: 14. CDR3 length equals 16 residues. Germline CDR1 reads SNHLY; CDR2 reads FYNNEI. The time point here: cycle 4 day 1 (C4D1), after six to seven weeks of nivolumab. Every single patient, without exception, relapsed after autologous stem cell transplantation, and brentuximab vedotin exposure varied. Magnetic negative selection of thawed PBMCs was the method by which CD4+ T cells were purified. Clones were read by immunoSEQ multiplex PCR, and TCRdb kept only the in-frame ones, dropping some. The profile shows more than 25,000 clones, 80% to 90% of them singletons.

This sample comprised CD4+ T cells from blood, obtained before the fourth cycle of nivolumab. This clonotype was obtained from a human donor with classical Hodgkin lymphoma. The chain carries TRBV2 and TRBJ2-1; 9 bases agree with TRBD2. For the CDR3, the DNA is TGTGCCAGCAGAAGAGGGGCGGGGGGGCCGGTGTATGAGCAGTTCTTC. This sequence encodes CASRRGAGGPVYEQFF.